These T cell receptor beta chains were read from a single sample in a study of blood T cells in healthy people across ages. TCRdb used MiXCR to reprocess the 5' RACE reads, holding one entry per CDR3 protein. The sample shows about 640,000 distinct CDR3 sequences, roughly 50% of them seen only once. Material: blood. These receptor sequences come from a man aged 55 to 70 in good health. The CDR3 runs from the conserved cysteine through the conserved F or W. D genes are given only for firm matches. Clone size appears in some rows only: once, few, many, or a class for an expanded clone.

v_call,clone_size,j_call,d_call,cdr3_aa,cdr3_nt
TRBV6-5,many,TRBJ2-6,.,CASSSRTRPSGANVLTF,TGTGCCAGCAGTTCGAGGACAAGACCCTCTGGGGCCAACGTCCTGACTTTC
TRBV6-1,.,TRBJ2-3,.,CASSDTARSWGTDTQYF,TGTGCCAGCAGTGACACCGCCCGGAGTTGGGGCACAGATACGCAGTATTTT
TRBV20-1,.,TRBJ2-5,.,CSARSTGRVQETQYF,TGCAGTGCTAGATCGACAGGGAGGGTCCAAGAGACCCAGTACTTC
TRBV7-2,.,TRBJ2-1,.,CASSLQGGFSYNEQFF,TGTGCCAGCAGCTTACAGGGGGGTTTCTCCTACAATGAGCAGTTCTTC
TRBV20-1,.,TRBJ1-2,.,CSADGQGMGDGYTF,TGCAGTGCTGACGGCCAGGGGATGGGGGATGGCTACACCTTC
TRBV6-5,.,TRBJ2-6,.,CASRRSAGANVLTF,TGTGCCAGCCGGCGTTCGGCTGGGGCCAACGTCCTGACTTTC
TRBV6-1,.,TRBJ2-7,TRBD1,CASRPTGGQYEQYF,TGTGCCAGCCGACCGACAGGGGGTCAGTACGAGCAGTACTTC
TRBV6-1,.,TRBJ2-5,.,CASSEARQTRETQYF,TGTGCCAGCAGTGAAGCCCGACAGACACGGGAGACCCAGTACTTC
TRBV7-9,few,TRBJ1-4,.,CASSPGGDRDEKLFF,TGTGCCAGCAGCCCCGGAGGGGATCGAGATGAAAAACTGTTTTTT
TRBV19,.,TRBJ2-1,.,CASSIVGSSSYNEQFF,TGTGCCAGTAGTATAGTGGGGTCAAGCTCCTACAATGAGCAGTTCTTC
TRBV29-1,.,TRBJ1-1,.,CSVGIPGPEAFF,TGCAGCGTTGGGATTCCAGGGCCCGAAGCTTTCTTT
TRBV21-1,.,TRBJ2-7,.,CASSHPSSGGAREQYF,TGTGCCAGCAGCCATCCCTCTAGCGGGGGGGCTCGGGAGCAGTACTTC
TRBV16,once,TRBJ1-5,.,CASSQSGLKMTGKNQPQHF,TGTGCCAGCAGCCAATCGGGGCTGAAGATGACAGGAAAGAATCAGCCCCAGCATTTT
TRBV20-1,.,TRBJ2-7,TRBD2,CSAGDAGGPIYEQYF,TGCAGTGCTGGAGACGCGGGGGGACCGATCTACGAGCAGTACTTC
TRBV7-8,.,TRBJ1-4,.,CASSPGWGFNEKLFF,TGTGCCAGCAGCCCCGGATGGGGGTTTAATGAAAAACTGTTTTTT
TRBV7-9,once,TRBJ2-3,.,CASSSGAPRYTQYF,TGTGCCAGCAGCTCAGGGGCACCTCGGTATACGCAGTATTTT
TRBV20-1,.,TRBJ2-5,TRBD1,CSARLTGQETQYF,TGCAGTGCTAGGTTGACAGGGCAAGAGACCCAGTACTTC
TRBV25-1,.,TRBJ2-7,TRBD1,CASSDITGGSGSEQYF,TGTGCCAGCAGTGATATTACAGGGGGCAGTGGGAGCGAGCAGTACTTC
TRBV2,few,TRBJ1-2,TRBD1,CASRGTGGSMSYTF,TGTGCCAGCAGGGGGACAGGGGGCTCTATGAGCTACACCTTC
TRBV7-2,.,TRBJ2-5,TRBD1,CASSPTRTGEETQYF,TGTGCCAGCAGCCCCACTAGGACAGGGGAAGAGACCCAGTACTTC
TRBV18,.,TRBJ1-2,.,CASSPKVGGRDLDYGYTF,TGTGCCAGCTCACCGAAGGTCGGGGGGAGAGATTTGGACTATGGCTACACCTTC
TRBV5-1,few,TRBJ2-1,.,CASSLGGESYNEQFF,TGCGCCAGCAGCTTGGGAGGGGAATCGTACAATGAGCAGTTCTTC
TRBV6-4,.,TRBJ1-2,.,CASSPRAGGDLSGYTF,TGTGCCAGCAGCCCAAGAGCAGGAGGCGACTTAAGTGGCTACACCTTC
TRBV19,.,TRBJ1-2,.,CASSIGAGEGSFGYTF,TGTGCCAGTAGTATTGGTGCAGGAGAGGGATCATTCGGCTACACCTTC
TRBV20-1,.,TRBJ1-4,TRBD1,CSAYPQDRGNEKLFF,TGCAGTGCTTACCCCCAGGACAGGGGAAATGAAAAACTGTTTTTT
TRBV3-1,few,TRBJ2-5,TRBD2,CASSQGPFIGGGSQETQYF,TGTGCCAGCAGCCAAGGGCCCTTCATTGGCGGGGGGTCACAAGAGACCCAGTACTTC
TRBV20-1,once,TRBJ2-5,.,CSARVGGLQETQYF,TGCAGTGCCAGAGTGGGCGGACTACAAGAGACCCAGTACTTC
TRBV5-6,.,TRBJ2-1,.,CASSWETINEQFF,TGTGCCAGCAGCTGGGAGACAATCAATGAGCAGTTCTTC
TRBV7-2,.,TRBJ1-1,.,CASSPSMLQAFF,TGTGCCAGCAGCCCCTCCATGCTCCAGGCTTTCTTT
TRBV7-2,.,TRBJ1-5,.,CASSAGSVGQPQHF,TGTGCCAGCAGCGCAGGTTCTGTTGGCCAGCCCCAGCATTTT
TRBV9,.,TRBJ1-2,.,CASSPWQDLNYGYTF,TGTGCCAGCAGCCCCTGGCAGGACCTTAACTATGGCTACACCTTC
TRBV4-1,.,TRBJ2-1,TRBD1,CASKAPGGREQFF,TGCGCCAGCAAGGCCCCAGGGGGTCGGGAGCAGTTCTTC
TRBV25-1,many,TRBJ1-6,.,CASSDGDREALHF,TGTGCCAGCAGTGACGGGGACCGGGAAGCCCTCCACTTT
TRBV12-3/TRBV12-4,few,TRBJ2-5,TRBD1,CASSLRTGRETQYF,TGTGCCAGCAGTTTAAGGACAGGGAGAGAGACCCAGTACTTC
TRBV20-1,many,TRBJ2-5,TRBD2,CSAPGGRETQYF,TGCAGTGCTCCGGGGGGGCGAGAGACCCAGTACTTC